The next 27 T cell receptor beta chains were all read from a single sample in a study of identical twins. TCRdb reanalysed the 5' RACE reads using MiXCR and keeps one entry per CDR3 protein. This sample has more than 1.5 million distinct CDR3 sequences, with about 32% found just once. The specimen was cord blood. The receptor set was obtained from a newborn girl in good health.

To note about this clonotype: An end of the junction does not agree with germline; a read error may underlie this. The CDR3 here is CDSSSRDRYEQYF. CDR3 coding DNA: TGTGACAGCAGTTCACGGGACAGGTACGAGCAGTACTTC. The rearrangement links TRBV27 to TRBJ2-7; 8 bases fit TRBD1. This CDR3 spans 13 amino acids. Germline V gene data show CDR1 as MNHEY and CDR2 as SMNVEV (reference sequence).

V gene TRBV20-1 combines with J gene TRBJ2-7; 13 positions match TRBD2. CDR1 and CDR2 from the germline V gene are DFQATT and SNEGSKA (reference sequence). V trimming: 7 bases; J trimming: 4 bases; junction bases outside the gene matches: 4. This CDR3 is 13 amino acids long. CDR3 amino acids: CSEPGLAGYEQYF. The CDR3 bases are TGCAGTGAGCCGGGACTAGCGGGGTACGAGCAGTACTTC.

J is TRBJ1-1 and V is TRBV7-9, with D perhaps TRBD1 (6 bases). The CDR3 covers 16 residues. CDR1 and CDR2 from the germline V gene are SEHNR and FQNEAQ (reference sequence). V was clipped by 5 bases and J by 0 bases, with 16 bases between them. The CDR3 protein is CASSHLGTPMNTEAFF. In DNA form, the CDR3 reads TGTGCCAGCAGCCATCTAGGGACACCGATGAACACTGAAGCTTTCTTT.

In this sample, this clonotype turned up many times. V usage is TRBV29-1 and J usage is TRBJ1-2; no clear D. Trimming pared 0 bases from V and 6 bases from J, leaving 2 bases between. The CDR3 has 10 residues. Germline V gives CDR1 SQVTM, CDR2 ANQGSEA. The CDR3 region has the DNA TGCAGCGTTGAAGAGCATGGCTACACCTTC. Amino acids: CSVEEHGYTF.

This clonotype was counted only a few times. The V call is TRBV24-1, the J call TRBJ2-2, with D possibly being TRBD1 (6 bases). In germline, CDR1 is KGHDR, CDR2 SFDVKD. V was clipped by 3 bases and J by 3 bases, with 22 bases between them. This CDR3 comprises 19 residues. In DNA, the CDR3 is TGTGCCACCAGTGATCGCCCCCGGGGACACCTGGGGTACACCGGGGAGCTGTTTTTT. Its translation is CATSDRPRGHLGYTGELFF.

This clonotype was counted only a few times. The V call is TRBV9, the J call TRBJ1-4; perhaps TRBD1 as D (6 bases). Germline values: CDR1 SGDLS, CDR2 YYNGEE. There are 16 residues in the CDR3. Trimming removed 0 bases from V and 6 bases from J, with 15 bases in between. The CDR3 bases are TGTGCCAGCAGCGTAGCCGGGGGGGCAGTGGATGAAAAACTGTTTTTT. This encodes CASSVAGGAVDEKLFF. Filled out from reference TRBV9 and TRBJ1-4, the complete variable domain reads DSGVTQTPKHLITATGQRVTLRCSPRSGDLSVYWYQQSLDQGLQFLIQYYNGEERAKGNILERFSAQQFPDLHSELNLSSLELGDSALYFCASSVAGGAVDEKLFFGSGTQLSVL.

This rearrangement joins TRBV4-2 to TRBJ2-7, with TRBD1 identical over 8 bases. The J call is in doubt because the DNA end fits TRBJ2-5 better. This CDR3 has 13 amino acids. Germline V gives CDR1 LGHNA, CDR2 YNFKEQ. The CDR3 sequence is CASRPQGEETQYF. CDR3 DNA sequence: TGTGCCAGCAGACCACAGGGGGAAGAGACCCAGTACTTC.

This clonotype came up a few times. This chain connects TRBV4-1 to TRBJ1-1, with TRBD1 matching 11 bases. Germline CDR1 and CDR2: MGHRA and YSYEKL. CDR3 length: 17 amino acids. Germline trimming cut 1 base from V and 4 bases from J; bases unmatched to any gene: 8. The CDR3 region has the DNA TGCGCCAGCAGCCAAGCCGCCGGGACAGGGGGGATCACTGAAGCTTTCTTT. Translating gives CASSQAAGTGGITEAFF.

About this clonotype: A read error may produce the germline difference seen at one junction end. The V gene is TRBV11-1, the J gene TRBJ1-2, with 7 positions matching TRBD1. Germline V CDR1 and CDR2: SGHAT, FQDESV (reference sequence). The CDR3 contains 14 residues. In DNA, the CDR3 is TGTGCCAGCAGCGCCGACAGGGAAGGCTATGGCCACACCTTC. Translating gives CASSADREGYGHTF.

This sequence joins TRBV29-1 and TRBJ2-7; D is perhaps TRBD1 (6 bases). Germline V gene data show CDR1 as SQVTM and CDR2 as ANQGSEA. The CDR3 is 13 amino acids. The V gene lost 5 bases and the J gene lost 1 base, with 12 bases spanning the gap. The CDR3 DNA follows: TGCAGCGTTCAGGGGCCGTTGTCCTACGAGCAGTACTTC. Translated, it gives CSVQGPLSYEQYF.

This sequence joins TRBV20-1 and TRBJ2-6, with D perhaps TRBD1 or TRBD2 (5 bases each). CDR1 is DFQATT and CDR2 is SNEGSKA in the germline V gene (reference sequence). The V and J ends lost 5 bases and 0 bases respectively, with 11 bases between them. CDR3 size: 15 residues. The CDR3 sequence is CSALPGGSGANVLTF. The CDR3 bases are TGCAGTGCTCTGCCTGGGGGCTCTGGGGCCAACGTCCTGACTTTC.

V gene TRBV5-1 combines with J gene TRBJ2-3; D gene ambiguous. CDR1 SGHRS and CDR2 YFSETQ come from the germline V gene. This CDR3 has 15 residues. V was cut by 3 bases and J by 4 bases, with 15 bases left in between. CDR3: CASSSSPRLADTQYF. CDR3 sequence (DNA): TGCGCCAGCAGCTCTTCACCGCGACTTGCAGATACGCAGTATTTT.

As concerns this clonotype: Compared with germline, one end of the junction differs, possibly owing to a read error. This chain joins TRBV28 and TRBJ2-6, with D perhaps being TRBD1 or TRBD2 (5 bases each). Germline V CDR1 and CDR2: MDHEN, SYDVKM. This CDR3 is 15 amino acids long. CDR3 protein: CASSFVDSGANALTF. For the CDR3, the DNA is TGTGCCAGCAGTTTTGTGGACTCTGGGGCCAACGCCCTGACTTTC.

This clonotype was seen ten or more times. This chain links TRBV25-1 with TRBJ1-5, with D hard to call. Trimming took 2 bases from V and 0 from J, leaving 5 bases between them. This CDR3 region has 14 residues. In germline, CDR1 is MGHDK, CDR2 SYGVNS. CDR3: CASSEAYSNQPQHF. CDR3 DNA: TGTGCCAGCAGTGAAGCATATAGCAATCAGCCCCAGCATTTT.

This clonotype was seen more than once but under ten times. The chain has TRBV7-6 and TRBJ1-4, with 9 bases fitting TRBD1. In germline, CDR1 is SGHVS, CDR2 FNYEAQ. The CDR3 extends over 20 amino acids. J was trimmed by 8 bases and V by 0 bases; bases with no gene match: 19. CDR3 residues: CASSLARWGQGRMVYEKLFF. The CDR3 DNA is TGTGCCAGCAGCTTAGCTAGATGGGGACAGGGAAGAATGGTGTACGAAAAACTGTTTTTT.

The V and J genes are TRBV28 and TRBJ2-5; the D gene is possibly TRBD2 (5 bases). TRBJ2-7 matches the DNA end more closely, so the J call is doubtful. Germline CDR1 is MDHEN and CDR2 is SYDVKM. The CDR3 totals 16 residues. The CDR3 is CASSLLSRGQVYEQYF. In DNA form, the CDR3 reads TGTGCCAGCAGTTTATTAAGTCGAGGGCAGGTTTACGAGCAGTACTTC.

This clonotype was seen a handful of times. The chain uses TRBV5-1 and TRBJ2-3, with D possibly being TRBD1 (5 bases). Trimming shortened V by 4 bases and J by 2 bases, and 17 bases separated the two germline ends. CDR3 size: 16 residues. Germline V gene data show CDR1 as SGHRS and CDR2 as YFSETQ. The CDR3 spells CASSPIRIGATDTQYF. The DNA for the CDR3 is TGCGCCAGCAGCCCGATCCGTATAGGGGCCACAGATACGCAGTATTTT.

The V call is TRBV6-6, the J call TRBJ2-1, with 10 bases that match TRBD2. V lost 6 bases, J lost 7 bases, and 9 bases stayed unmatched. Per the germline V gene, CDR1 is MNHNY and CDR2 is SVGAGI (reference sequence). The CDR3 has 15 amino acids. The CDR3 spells CASSPSGGVANEQFF. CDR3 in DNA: TGTGCCAGCAGCCCGAGCGGGGGGGTTGCAAATGAGCAGTTCTTC.

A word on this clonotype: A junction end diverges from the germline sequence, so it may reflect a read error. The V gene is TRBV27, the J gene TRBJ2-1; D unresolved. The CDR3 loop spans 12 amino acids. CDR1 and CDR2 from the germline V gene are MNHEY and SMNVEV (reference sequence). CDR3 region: CASSLLPYEQDF. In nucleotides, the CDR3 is TGTGCCAGCAGTTTGTTACCCTACGAGCAGGACTTC.

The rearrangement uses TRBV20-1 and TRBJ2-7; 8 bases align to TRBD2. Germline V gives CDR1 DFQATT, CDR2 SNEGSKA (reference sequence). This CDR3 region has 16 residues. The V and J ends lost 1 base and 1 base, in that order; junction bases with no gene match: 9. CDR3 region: CSARGVLSGRSYEQYF. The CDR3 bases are TGCAGTGCTAGAGGCGTTCTAAGCGGGAGATCCTACGAGCAGTACTTC.

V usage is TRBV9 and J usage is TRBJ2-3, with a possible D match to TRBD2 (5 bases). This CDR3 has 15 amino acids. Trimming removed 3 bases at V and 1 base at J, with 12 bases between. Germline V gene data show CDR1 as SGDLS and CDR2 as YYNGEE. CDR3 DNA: TGTGCCAGCAGCGCGGGATCCGCGGGCACAGATACGCAGTATTTT. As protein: CASSAGSAGTDTQYF.

The CDR3 DNA reads as TGCAGTGTATCCCCGGCGGTAGGCTCCTACGAGCAGTACTTC. Protein sequence: CSVSPAVGSYEQYF. The chain combines TRBV20-1 with TRBJ2-7; D not resolved. The V end was cut by 7 bases, the J end by 0 bases, with 16 bases between. Germline CDR1 DFQATT, CDR2 SNEGSKA (reference sequence). The CDR3 runs to 14 residues.

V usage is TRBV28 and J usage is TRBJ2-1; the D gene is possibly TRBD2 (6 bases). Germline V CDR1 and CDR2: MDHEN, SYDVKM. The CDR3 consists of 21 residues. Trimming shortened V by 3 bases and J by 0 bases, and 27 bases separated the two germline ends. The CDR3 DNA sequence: TGTGCCAGCAGTTTGGGGTTGTCAGGGCTCGGCGGGATGAGCTCCTACAATGAGCAGTTCTTC. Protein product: CASSLGLSGLGGMSSYNEQFF.

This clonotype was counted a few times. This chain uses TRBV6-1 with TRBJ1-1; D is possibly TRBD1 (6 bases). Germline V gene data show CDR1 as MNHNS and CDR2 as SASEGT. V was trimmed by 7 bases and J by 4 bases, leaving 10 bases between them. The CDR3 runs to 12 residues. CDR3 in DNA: TGTGCCAGCAACTGGGGGCCCACTGAAGCTTTCTTT. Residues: CASNWGPTEAFF.

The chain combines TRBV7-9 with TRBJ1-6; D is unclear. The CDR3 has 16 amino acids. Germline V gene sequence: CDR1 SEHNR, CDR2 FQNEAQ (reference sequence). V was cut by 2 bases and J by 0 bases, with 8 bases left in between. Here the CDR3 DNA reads TGTGCCAGCAGCTTATTCAGCGGCTCCTATAATTCACCCCTCCACTTT. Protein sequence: CASSLFSGSYNSPLHF.

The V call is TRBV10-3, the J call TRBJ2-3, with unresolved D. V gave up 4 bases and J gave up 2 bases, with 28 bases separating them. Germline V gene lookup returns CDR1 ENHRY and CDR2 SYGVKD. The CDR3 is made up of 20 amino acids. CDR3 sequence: CAISGDSDHPGRFPTDTQYF. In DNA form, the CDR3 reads TGTGCCATCAGTGGCGATAGTGATCACCCAGGAAGGTTTCCCACAGATACGCAGTATTTT.

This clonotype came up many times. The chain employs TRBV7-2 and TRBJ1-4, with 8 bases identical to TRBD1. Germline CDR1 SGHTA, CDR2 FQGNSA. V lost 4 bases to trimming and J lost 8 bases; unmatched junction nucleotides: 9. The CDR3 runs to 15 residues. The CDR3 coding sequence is TGTGCCAGCAGCTGGATCACAGGGGGAAACGAAAAACTGTTTTTT. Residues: CASSWITGGNEKLFF.